These T cell receptor beta chains were read from a single sample in a study of shared clonotypes between healthy human individuals. Sequenced by immunoSEQ multiplex PCR; TCRdb stores in-frame clones only, minus some. The sample includes over a million clones, more than 95% seen only once; the top ten take roughly 1.1%. The material sequenced was naive CD4+ T cells sorted from blood. These receptors all come from a man in his thirties or forties in good health. The CDR3 runs from the conserved cysteine through the conserved F or W. A D gene is named only where the DNA matches it firmly. For some rows the clone size is stated as once, few or many, or as a class when expanded; others skip it.

j_call | clone_size | d_call | v_call | cdr3_nt | cdr3_aa
TRBJ2-3 | NA | NA | TRBV29-1 | TGCAGCGTACGGACAGATACGCAGTATTTT | CSVRTDTQYF
TRBJ2-1 | once | NA | TRBV7-3 | TGTGCCAGCAGTCGGGGACCGAACTACAATGAGCAGTTCTTC | CASSRGPNYNEQFF
TRBJ1-2 | NA | NA | TRBV2 | TGTGCCAGCTCGGCAACAGGGCATGGCTACACCTTC | CASSATGHGYTF
TRBJ2-3 | NA | NA | TRBV28 | TGTGCCAGCAGTTTGCCAACGGGTATCACAGATACGCAGTATTTT | CASSLPTGITDTQYF
TRBJ2-2 | NA | TRBD2 | TRBV5-1 | TGCGCCAGCAGCTTGCGAACTAGCGAGATCGGGGAGCTGTTTTTT | CASSLRTSEIGELFF
TRBJ2-1 | NA | TRBD2 | TRBV19 | TGTGCCAGTAGCCCAGGCAGCGGGGCGGGGAATGAGCAGTTCTTC | CASSPGSGAGNEQFF
TRBJ1-1 | NA | NA | TRBV6-5 | TGTGCCAGTCGGACTCCGGGACCTATGAACACTGAAGCTTTCTTT | CASRTPGPMNTEAFF
TRBJ2-3 | NA | TRBD2 | TRBV15 | TGTGCCACCAGCAGAGATTTGGCGGGAGGGGGCACAGATACGCAGTATTTT | CATSRDLAGGGTDTQYF
TRBJ1-4 | NA | NA | TRBV5-1 | TGCGCCAGCAGCTTGGTACAGGGAGGGGAAAAACTGTTTTTT | CASSLVQGGEKLFF
TRBJ2-5 | NA | TRBD1 | TRBV9 | TGTGCCAGCAGCGTAGCTCCGACAGGGAGCGCCCAAGAGACCCAGTACTTC | CASSVAPTGSAQETQYF
TRBJ2-7 | NA | NA | TRBV25-1 | TGTGCCAGCAGTGGCCGTACACCCCCCTACGAGCAGTACTTC | CASSGRTPPYEQYF
TRBJ2-7 | NA | TRBD1 | TRBV7-6 | TGTGCCAGCAGCGGCCCGGGACAGGAGTACGAGCAGTACTTC | CASSGPGQEYEQYF
TRBJ2-3 | NA | NA | TRBV29-1 | TGCAGCGTGTCAAGCACAGATACGCAGTATTTT | CSVSSTDTQYF
TRBJ2-7 | NA | NA | TRBV19 | TGTGCCAGTAGCGTAGGCCCGCCAGTCAACGAGCAGTACTTC | CASSVGPPVNEQYF
TRBJ2-4 | NA | TRBD1 | TRBV4-3 | TGCGCCAGCGCTTGGACAGGGAAGGGTAACATTCAGTACTTC | CASAWTGKGNIQYF
TRBJ2-1 | NA | TRBD2 | TRBV10-3 | TGTGCCATCTCACCCAATACCTTAGCGGGAGGGCCTAGTGAGCAGTTCTTC | CAISPNTLAGGPSEQFF
TRBJ2-1 | NA | TRBD1 | TRBV30 | TGTGCCTGGAGTTCGGACAGGGGGCGCCTCCTATTCTTC | CAWSSDRGRLLFF
TRBJ2-2 | NA | TRBD2 | TRBV7-9 | TGTGCCAGCAGCATGGGACTAGTGAACACCGGGGAGCTGTTTTTT | CASSMGLVNTGELFF
TRBJ1-1 | NA | NA | TRBV4-1 | TGCGCCAGCAGCCAAGATCAGGAGGGACGTGAAGCTTTCTTT | CASSQDQEGREAFF
TRBJ2-2 | NA | TRBD1 | TRBV5-5 | TGTGCCAGCAGCATCACTCCAGGGGGCTCCGGGGAGCTGTTTTTT | CASSITPGGSGELFF
TRBJ2-1 | NA | TRBD1 | TRBV29-1 | TGCAGCGTAACAGGGGGCGGTCGACCGGGAAATGAGCAGTTCTTC | CSVTGGGRPGNEQFF
TRBJ2-5 | NA | NA | TRBV19 | TGTGCCAGTAGTATTCTCCCCGCTGTCAGGGGCGGGGAGACCCAGTACTTC | CASSILPAVRGGETQYF
TRBJ2-5 | NA | TRBD2 | TRBV10-3 | TGTGCCATCAGCCTACTAGCGGAAGAGACCCAGTACTTC | CAISLLAEETQYF
TRBJ2-3 | NA | NA | TRBV7-9 | TGTGCCATCTCAAGCGCAGATACGCAGTATTTT | CAISSADTQYF
TRBJ2-4 | NA | NA | TRBV30 | TGTGCCTGGATGAAGGACAGGAAGGGGGGCCAGGTCATTCAGTACTTC | CAWMKDRKGGQVIQYF
TRBJ2-5 | NA | TRBD2 | TRBV11-1 | TGTGCCAGCAGAGGATCTAGCGGGAGCCCCACGACCCAGTACTTC | CASRGSSGSPTTQYF